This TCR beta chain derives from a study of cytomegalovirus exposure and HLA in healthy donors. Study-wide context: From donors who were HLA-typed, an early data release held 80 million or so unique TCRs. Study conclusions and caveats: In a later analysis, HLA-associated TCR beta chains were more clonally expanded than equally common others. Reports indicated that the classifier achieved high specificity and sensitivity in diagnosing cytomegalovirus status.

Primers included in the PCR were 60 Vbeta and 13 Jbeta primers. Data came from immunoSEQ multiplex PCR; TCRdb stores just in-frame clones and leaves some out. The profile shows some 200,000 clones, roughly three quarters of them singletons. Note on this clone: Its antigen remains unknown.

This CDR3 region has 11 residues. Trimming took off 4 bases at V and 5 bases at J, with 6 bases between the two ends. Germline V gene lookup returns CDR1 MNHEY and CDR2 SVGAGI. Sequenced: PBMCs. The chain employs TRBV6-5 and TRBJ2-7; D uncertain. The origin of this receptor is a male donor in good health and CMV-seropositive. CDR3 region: CASSLGNEQYF. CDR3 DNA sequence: TGTGCCAGCAGTTTGGGCAACGAGCAGTACTTC.